Listed here are 18 T cell receptor beta chains from one sample, sequenced in a study of PD-1 blockade in classical Hodgkin lymphoma. Each patient's relapse followed autologous stem cell transplantation, and brentuximab vedotin exposure varied. Sequencing used immunoSEQ multiplex PCR; TCRdb keeps in-frame clones, though not all of them. The table records about 36,000 clones, approximately 69% of them present only once. The sequencing used peripheral blood mononuclear cells (PBMCs), collected before the second cycle of nivolumab. All receptors come from a human donor with classical Hodgkin lymphoma.

V and J are TRBV10-3 and TRBJ2-1; the D gene is possibly TRBD1 (6 bases). The CDR3 has 19 residues. Germline V gene data show CDR1 as ENHRY and CDR2 as SYGVKD. V was pared by 2 bases and J by 0 bases, with 20 bases between. CDR3 coding DNA: TGTGCCATCAGTGAGACCCTTCGTAAAGGGGGTGCCTCCTACAATGAGCAGTTCTTC. Encoded protein: CAISETLRKGGASYNEQFF.

The chain combines TRBV7-6 with TRBJ1-5, with D maybe TRBD1 (5 bases). The CDR3 runs 16 residues. Germline CDR1 reads SGHVS; CDR2 reads FNYEAQ. Deletions cut 1 base from V and 3 bases from J, with 13 bases between. The CDR3 sequence is CASSLVCGAPNQPQHF. DNA of the CDR3: TGTGCCAGCAGCTTAGTTTGCGGGGCGCCCAATCAGCCCCAGCATTTT. The complete variable domain, with remaining parts taken from reference TRBV7-6 and TRBJ1-5, reads GAGVSQSPRYKVTKRGQDVALRCDPISGHVSLYWYRQALGQGPEFLTYFNYEAQQDKSGLPNDRFSAERPEGSISTLTIQRTEQRDSAMYRCASSLVCGAPNQPQHFGDGTRLSIL.

The V gene is TRBV2, the J gene TRBJ2-5; D is perhaps TRBD1 or TRBD2 (5 bases each). Germline values: CDR1 SNHLY, CDR2 FYNNEI. Trimming took 7 bases from V and 5 from J, leaving 17 bases between them. The CDR3 length is 14 residues. The CDR3 region is CASTAIRGRETQYF. In nucleotides, the CDR3 is TGTGCCAGCACGGCTATTAGGGGACGGGAGACCCAGTACTTC.

The rearrangement joins TRBV28 to TRBJ2-3, with D uncertain. This CDR3 is built from 12 residues. Germline V gives CDR1 MDHEN, CDR2 SYDVKM. Trimming took 7 bases from V and 1 from J, leaving 6 bases between them. This CDR3 is CASKPGTDTQYF. For the CDR3, the DNA is TGTGCCAGCAAACCGGGCACAGATACGCAGTATTTT.

In the case of this clone: Other nucleotide sequences from this sample produce the same CDR3. The chain joins TRBV4-3 to TRBJ2-1, with D possibly being TRBD2 (6 bases). The germline V gene has CDR1 LGHNA and CDR2 YSLEER. The V end lost 0 bases, the J end lost 2 bases, and 8 bases lay between the germline ends. The CDR3 runs 15 residues. The CDR3 reads CASSQDAGTYNEQFF. The CDR3 nucleotides read TGCGCCAGCAGCCAAGATGCGGGGACCTACAATGAGCAGTTCTTC.

V usage is TRBV19 and J usage is TRBJ1-6; maybe TRBD1 (5 bases). The germline CDR1 and CDR2 sequences are LNHDA and SQIVND (reference sequence). Trimming cost V 7 bases and J 1 base, with 14 bases left between them. The CDR3 is 16 amino acids. CDR3 residues: CASNTGASSYNSPLHF. Written as DNA, the CDR3 is TGTGCCAGTAACACAGGAGCCTCTTCCTATAATTCACCCCTCCACTTT.

The J gene is TRBJ2-1, the V gene TRBV19, with 9 bases that match TRBD2. The CDR3 sequence is 17 residues long. CDR1 LNHDA and CDR2 SQIVND come from the germline V gene (reference sequence). V shed 5 bases and J 8 bases; nucleotides not matched to a gene: 16. The CDR3, as DNA: TGTGCCAGTAGTCTTGCCGGGGGTAGCGGGAGACGCTATGAGCAGTTCTTC. This sequence encodes CASSLAGGSGRRYEQFF.

The CDR3 loop reads CASRIQGSYNSPLHF. For the CDR3, the DNA is TGTGCCAGCAGGATACAGGGGTCCTATAATTCACCCCTCCACTTT. The chain couples TRBV27 to TRBJ1-6, with TRBD1 matching over 7 bases. CDR3 length: 15 amino acids. The junction had 3 bases not matched to a gene; V was cut back by 6 bases and J by 1 base. The V gene's germline CDR1 is MNHEY and CDR2 SMNVEV (reference sequence).

There are a few counts of this clone. The chain has TRBV27 and TRBJ2-3; D tentatively reads TRBD1 or TRBD2 (5 bases each). The V gene's germline CDR1 is MNHEY and CDR2 SMNVEV (reference sequence). The CDR3 is made up of 16 amino acids. The V gene lost 2 bases and the J gene lost 4 bases, with 16 bases spanning the gap. CDR3 bases: TGTGCCAGCAGTTTAAGGTTGTCAGGGAGTGCAGATACGCAGTATTTT. This sequence encodes CASSLRLSGSADTQYF.

This clone was seen a handful of times. V usage is TRBV25-1 and J usage is TRBJ1-1, with no clear D. CDR3 length: 12 amino acids. Looked up from germline, CDR1 is MGHDK and CDR2 is SYGVNS. V lost 6 bases and J lost 11, with 16 bases in between. CDR3 loop: CASSPPLGAAFF. DNA for the CDR3: TGTGCCAGCAGCCCCCCTCTGGGCGCTGCTTTCTTT.

This clone was counted a few times. The chain couples TRBV2 to TRBJ1-1; no reliable D call. The length of the CDR3 is 13 residues. The germline gives CDR1 SNHLY, CDR2 FYNNEI. V dropped 6 bases and J dropped 0 bases, with 8 bases sitting between them. The CDR3 DNA sequence: TGTGCCAGCAGCCGGATATTGAACACTGAAGCTTTCTTT. Its translation is CASSRILNTEAFF.

The CDR3 DNA reads TGTGCCAGCAGCTTAGGGGACAGGGGTCAGAACACTGAAGCTTTCTTT. Protein sequence: CASSLGDRGQNTEAFF. The chain links TRBV7-9 to TRBJ1-1, with 10 bases matching TRBD1. V trimming: 1 base; J trimming: 1 base; junction bases outside the gene matches: 3. The CDR3 is made up of 16 amino acids. Germline V gene lookup returns CDR1 SEHNR and CDR2 FQNEAQ (reference sequence).

The J gene is TRBJ1-2, the V gene TRBV6-5; D is perhaps TRBD1 (5 bases). In germline, CDR1 is MNHEY, CDR2 SVGAGI. V dropped 8 bases and J dropped 7 bases, with 17 bases sitting between them. The CDR3 has 13 amino acids. The CDR3 loop reads CASGAQDLVGYTF. Here the CDR3 DNA reads TGTGCCAGCGGGGCACAAGATTTGGTTGGCTACACCTTC.

This clone is a singleton in its sample. The chain combines TRBV6-5 with TRBJ2-7, with 8 positions matching TRBD1. CDR3 length: 15 amino acids. Germline lookup yields CDR1 MNHEY and CDR2 SVGAGI. J gave up 3 bases and V 6 bases, and 10 bases lay outside the gene matches. The DNA for the CDR3 is TGTGCCAGCAGCGCTATCCAGGGGGCAGGCTACGAGCAGTACTTC. This codes for CASSAIQGAGYEQYF.

The chain employs TRBV7-3 and TRBJ2-5; 9 bases agree with TRBD2. The CDR3 is 15 residues long. Trimming cost V 1 base and J 4 bases; bases outside gene matches: 4. Germline assignment: CDR1 SGHTA and CDR2 FQGTGA. The CDR3 loop reads CASSLISGSVETQYF. In DNA form, the CDR3 reads TGTGCCAGCAGCTTAATTAGCGGGAGCGTAGAGACCCAGTACTTC.

The chain has TRBV4-2 and TRBJ2-5; possible D gene TRBD1, 6 bases. Germline V CDR1 and CDR2: LGHNA, YNFKEQ. Trimming removed 5 bases at V and 5 bases at J, with 18 bases between. The CDR3 is 15 amino acids. The CDR3 DNA reads as TGTGCCAGCAGCAAGGGGGTACTAGAGGGGGAGACCCAGTACTTC. It codes for CASSKGVLEGETQYF.

The rearrangement uses TRBV5-8 and TRBJ1-1; TRBD1 might be the D (6 bases). The germline V gene has CDR1 SGHTS and CDR2 YDEGEE. This CDR3 spans 17 amino acids. The V and J ends lost 2 bases and 0 bases respectively, with 17 bases between them. The CDR3 nucleotides are TGTGCCAGCAGCTTTAGAGGGGGACCCTACATGAACACTGAAGCTTTCTTT. Translation gives CASSFRGGPYMNTEAFF.

In this sample, this clone turned up a few times. This chain uses TRBV5-4 with TRBJ2-5, with D possibly matching TRBD2 (5 bases). V dropped 5 bases and J dropped 4 bases, with 18 bases sitting between them. The CDR3 is 15 residues long. In germline, CDR1 is SGHNT, CDR2 YYREEE (reference sequence). As DNA, the CDR3 is TGTGCCAGCAGTAGAGATCTGCCCCGGGGAGAGACCCAGTACTTC. It encodes CASSRDLPRGETQYF. Variable domain in full (rest from reference TRBV5-4 and TRBJ2-5): ETGVTQSPTHLIKTRGQQVTLRCSSQSGHNTVSWYQQALGQGPQFIFQYYREEENGRGNFPPRFSGLQFPNYSSELNVNALELDDSALYLCASSRDLPRGETQYFGPGTRLLVL.